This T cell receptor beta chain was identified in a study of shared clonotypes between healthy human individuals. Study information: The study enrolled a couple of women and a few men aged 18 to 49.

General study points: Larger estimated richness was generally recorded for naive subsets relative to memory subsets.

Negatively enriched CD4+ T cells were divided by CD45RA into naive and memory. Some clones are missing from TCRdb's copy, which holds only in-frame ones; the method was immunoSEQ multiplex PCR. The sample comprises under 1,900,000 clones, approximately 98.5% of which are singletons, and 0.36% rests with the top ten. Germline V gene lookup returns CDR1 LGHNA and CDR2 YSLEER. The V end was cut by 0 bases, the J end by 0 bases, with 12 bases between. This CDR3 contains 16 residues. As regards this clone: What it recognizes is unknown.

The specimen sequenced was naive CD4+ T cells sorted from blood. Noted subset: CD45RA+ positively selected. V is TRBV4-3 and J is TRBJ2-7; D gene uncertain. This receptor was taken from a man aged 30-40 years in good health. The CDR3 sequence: CASSQDLSRSSYEQYF. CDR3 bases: TGCGCCAGCAGCCAAGATTTAAGCAGGAGCTCCTACGAGCAGTACTTC.